This T cell receptor (beta chain) emerged from a study of T cells in localized non-small cell lung cancer. Study-wide results and limits: Overall survival was longer when the density of T cells in the blood was higher. Turning up in adjacent lung were a median roughly 59 of the top 100 tumor clones. Sequencing was limited to one tumor region, leaving the possibility of heterogeneity open. The study found T cell clonality highest in uninvolved adjacent lung, above tumor.

Points on this clone: Antigen specificity is unknown.

This CDR3 region has 14 residues. TCRdb's table, derived via immunoSEQ multiplex PCR, lists solely in-frame clones and lacks some. The data show tens of thousands of clones, about 90% seen once. This chain uses TRBV21-1 with TRBJ2-7. TRBV21-1 is termed a pseudogene. The sequence came from a woman between 35 and 70 years old with stage I lung adenocarcinoma. Sequencing used peripheral blood, obtained before any cancer treatment. The CDR3 loop reads CASNGQASSYEQYF. The CDR3 coding sequence is TGTGCCAGCAACGGGCAGGCCAGCTCCTACGAGCAGTACTTC.